This TCR beta chain was identified in a study of CD8+CD57+ T cells in acquired aplastic anemia (dated by TCRdb to 2017 to 2018). About the full investigation: A mean of approximately 3 ug of DNA, ranging from about 0.2 to 27.4 ug, was extracted from sorted CD4+ and CD8+ cells. For healthy donor samples, the average read count was about 10.8 million for CD4+ cells and roughly 12 million for CD8+ cells.

Remarks on this clonotype: Its recognized antigen is unknown. No base qualities exist here, and no much larger clone lies one base off it.

In this study, sorted CD4+ and CD8+ T cells from the blood of healthy subjects and of severe aplastic anemia patients had their TCR repertoires deep-sequenced. Ficoll-Paque density gradient centrifugation was used to isolate peripheral blood mononuclear cells. Before DNA extraction, CD4+ and CD8+ T cells were sorted by FACS or by magnetic beads. Broader findings and caveats from the paper: CD8+ Simpson's diversity did not differ significantly between patients and healthy controls (P=0.060). Over 25 CD8+ CDR3 sequences were found in both patients and controls but appeared to be highly expressed in patients and within the immunodominant clones of the patients.

V is cut by 5 bases and J by 12 bases, and the space between the germline ends is 19 bases. Inclusive of the bounding cysteine and phenylalanine, the CDR3 is 13 residues long. This entry keeps only the CDR3 DNA: 39 bases, framed from base 1. Via the germline V gene (reference sequence), CDR1 is LNHDA and CDR2 SQIVND. Profiling of TCR beta VDJ combinations and CDR3 sequences used genomic DNA as the template. TCR repertoire sequencing was run on an Illumina HiSeq 2000. In the original analysis: TRBV/TRBJ rearrangement plots, CDR3 size and DJ length profiles, and Simpson's diversity index were used to evaluate the repertoires. Whichever DNA sequence was most abundant in the deep sequencing data was defined as the immunodominant clone. CDR3 amino acid sequences were screened for sharing across subjects and were compared with published repertoires and the VDJdb database. TCRdb trimmed the raw reads at Q25, called clones with MiXCR and kept productive beta chains. Here each entry gathers all rows of one CDR3 protein and keeps the most common genes and DNA. The V and J calls come from TCRdb's annotation, not from the publication. This sample is represented by approximately 65,000 distinct CDR3 sequences; 50% to 70% of them were singletons. The ten top clones hold about 2.5% of the sample.

The rearranged chain carries TRBV19 and TRBJ1-1; the D gene assignment is ambiguous. This TCR was recovered from a human donor in good health, serving as a control. The source material was sorted CD4+, CD8+, or CD8+CD57+ T cells (not recorded which) from PBMCs. The DNA sequence is as follows: TGTGCCAGTAGTCCTCAGGACGGACGAGTAACTTTCTTT. It codes for CASSPQDGRVTFF.